The rows below give T cell receptor beta chains drawn from one sample of a study of blood T cell repertoires in COVID-19. Using immunoSEQ multiplex PCR, the repertoire was profiled, and TCRdb retains in-frame clones only, with some absent. The sample holds fewer than 300,000 clones, about 87% seen once. What was sequenced was peripheral blood. These TCRs come from a woman between 45 and 60 years old with COVID-19, enrolled during active disease. Both conserved end residues are part of each CDR3. D genes are given only for firm matches. Clone size, where shown, is once, few, many, or a class for clones that have expanded.

NA,NA,TRBV5-1,TRBJ2-7,TGCGCCAGCAGCTCGATTGACTTTGGCGAGCAGTACTTC,CASSSIDFGEQYF
NA,NA,TRBV18,TRBJ1-2,TGTGCCAGCTCACCCCAGGATAACTATGGCTACACCTTC,CASSPQDNYGYTF
NA,few,TRBV7-8,TRBJ1-4,TGTGCCAGCAGCTTAAGGGAGGGAACGGCGAAGGTGTTTTTT,CASSLREGTAKVFF
NA,NA,TRBV5-3,TRBJ2-7,TGTGCCAGAAGCCCCTCCGCTACCCACGAGCAGTACTTC,CARSPSATHEQYF
TRBD2,NA,TRBV11-3,TRBJ2-3,TGTGCCAGCAGCCGACTAGCGGGAGGGCTAGATACGCAGTATTTT,CASSRLAGGLDTQYF
TRBD1,NA,TRBV5-1,TRBJ1-3,TGCGCCAGCAGCTCCCACGGGGACAGTGGAAACACCATATATTTT,CASSSHGDSGNTIYF
TRBD1,NA,TRBV7-8,TRBJ1-2,TGTGCCAGCAGCTTAGGAAGGACAGGATACTATGGCTACACCTTC,CASSLGRTGYYGYTF
TRBD2,once,TRBV5-4,TRBJ2-5,TGTGCCAGCAGCTCCCTAGCGGGAGTCCAAGAGACCCAGTACTTC,CASSSLAGVQETQYF
NA,NA,TRBV15,TRBJ1-5,TGTGCCACCAGCAGAGATAGGGGTATCAATCAGCCCCAGCATTTT,CATSRDRGINQPQHF
TRBD1,NA,TRBV19,TRBJ1-6,TGTGCCAGTAGATCCCCGGGACAGGGGCTTAATTCACCCCTCCACTTT,CASRSPGQGLNSPLHF
NA,NA,TRBV4-1,TRBJ1-4,TGCGCCAGCAGCCAAGGCGGATTTAATGAAAAACTGTTTTTT,CASSQGGFNEKLFF
NA,NA,TRBV30,TRBJ1-6,TGTGCCTGCACGACAGGAACCTATAATTCACCCCTCCACTTT,CACTTGTYNSPLHF
NA,NA,TRBV3-1/TRBV3-2,TRBJ2-5,TGTGCCAGCAGCCCCCGGGATATCCAAGAGACCCAGTACTTC,CASSPRDIQETQYF
NA,NA,TRBV11-2,TRBJ2-1,TGTGCCAGCAGCTTTTACTACAATGAGCAGTTCTTC,CASSFYYNEQFF
NA,NA,TRBV25-1,TRBJ2-2,TGTGCCAGCGAGGGTACCGGAGGAGCAGGGGGGACCGGGGAGCTGTTTTTT,CASEGTGGAGGTGELFF
TRBD1,NA,TRBV6-5,TRBJ1-3,TGTGCCAGCAGGTCTCAGGGGGCTGGAAACACCATATATTTT,CASRSQGAGNTIYF
NA,NA,TRBV19,TRBJ2-5,TGTGCCAGTAGTATAGGTCCCGGGGTAGTACGACAAGAGACCCAGTACTTC,CASSIGPGVVRQETQYF
TRBD2,once,TRBV6-4,TRBJ2-7,TGTGCCAGCAGTTCGACTAGCGGGACGTACGAGCAGTACTTC,CASSSTSGTYEQYF
NA,NA,TRBV2,TRBJ2-1,TGTGCCAGCAGTCCCTTGCGGAGCAATGAGCAGTTCTTC,CASSPLRSNEQFF
NA,NA,TRBV7-9,TRBJ1-1,TGTGCCAGCAGCTTAGTCGGCGACAGAGAAGCTTTCTTT,CASSLVGDREAFF
NA,NA,TRBV12-2,TRBJ1-1,TGTGCAAGTCCGACCGGGGGATGGCCTTTCTTT,CASPTGGWPFF
NA,few,TRBV7-2,TRBJ1-2,TGTGCCAGCAGCCCGCAGGGGATGGGTACCTATGGCTACACCTTC,CASSPQGMGTYGYTF
TRBD1,NA,TRBV27,TRBJ1-2,TGTGCCAGCAGTTCCCTTCTAGCCGCTCCAGGGGGCGCGGATGGCTACACCTTC,CASSSLLAAPGGADGYTF
TRBD1,NA,TRBV15,TRBJ1-2,TGTGCCACCAGCCACCCGGGACAGGGGAACTATGGCTACACCTTC,CATSHPGQGNYGYTF
TRBD1,NA,TRBV10-2,TRBJ2-1,TGCGCCAGCAGCCCGACGACAGGGCCCAATGAGCAGTTCTTC,CASSPTTGPNEQFF
NA,NA,TRBV28,TRBJ2-7,TGTGCCAGCAGTTTAGCGCTACAGGGATCGGGGTACTTC,CASSLALQGSGYF
TRBD2,NA,TRBV6-5,TRBJ2-7,TGTGCCAGCAGTTACGCCTCTAGCGGCTCCTACGAGCAGTACTTC,CASSYASSGSYEQYF
NA,NA,TRBV29-1,TRBJ1-6,TGCAGCGTCCCGGGGGAGGGGGTAAATTCACCCCTCCACTTT,CSVPGEGVNSPLHF
NA,NA,TRBV30,TRBJ1-1,TGTGCCTGGATCGCGGGGGGAAGCACTGAAGCTTTCTTT,CAWIAGGSTEAFF
TRBD1,NA,TRBV3-1/TRBV3-2,TRBJ1-4,TGTGCCAGCAGCCCCCTGGGCGACAGGGCAGATGAAAAACTGTTTTTT,CASSPLGDRADEKLFF
TRBD1,NA,TRBV7-9,TRBJ2-2,TGTGCCAGCAGAAACACAGGGGGCACCGGGGAGCTGTTTTTT,CASRNTGGTGELFF
NA,NA,TRBV30,TRBJ2-5,TGTGCCTGGACGATTGGCGGAGAACAAGAGACCCAGTACTTC,CAWTIGGEQETQYF
TRBD2,NA,TRBV5-1,TRBJ2-2,TGCGCCAGCAGCTTTCCAATAAAACCTAGCGGGAGGAACACCGGGGAGCTGTTTTTT,CASSFPIKPSGRNTGELFF
TRBD1,NA,TRBV3-1/TRBV3-2,TRBJ1-5,TGTGCCAGCAGCCAAGAGAGGGACAGGGTGTTTTGTAGCAATCAGCCCCAGCATTTT,CASSQERDRVFCSNQPQHF
NA,NA,TRBV6-5,TRBJ1-1,TGTGCCAGCACCGGACAGCGGGGAACTGAAGCTTTCTTT,CASTGQRGTEAFF
NA,NA,TRBV24-1,TRBJ2-5,TGTGCCACCAGTGACCGGGAGACCCAGTACTTC,CATSDRETQYF
NA,NA,TRBV13,TRBJ2-5,TGTGCCAGCAGCTTAAGGGGTTTCGAGACCCAGTACTTC,CASSLRGFETQYF
NA,NA,TRBV6-5,TRBJ1-1,TGTGCCAGCAGTTACTCGAAACTGACGGGATCCACTGAAGCTTTCTTT,CASSYSKLTGSTEAFF
TRBD1,NA,TRBV24-1,TRBJ2-1,TGTGCCACCAGTGACACCGGGACAGGGAATTACAATGAGCAGTTCTTC,CATSDTGTGNYNEQFF
TRBD2,NA,TRBV11-3,TRBJ2-1,TGTGCCAGCAGCTCGTTCACCGGGACTAGCGGGAGAAATGAGCAGTTCTTC,CASSSFTGTSGRNEQFF
NA,NA,TRBV11-3,TRBJ2-7,TGTGCCAGCAGCGGCGGCGGCTCCTACGAGCAGTACTTC,CASSGGGSYEQYF
TRBD1,NA,TRBV6-4,TRBJ1-1,TGTGCCAGCAGTCCGGGACAGGGGGCAAGGAACACTGAAGCTTTCTTT,CASSPGQGARNTEAFF
TRBD1,NA,TRBV5-4,TRBJ1-1,TGTGCCAGCAGCTTCGGGACAGGGCCGATGAACACTGAAGCTTTCTTT,CASSFGTGPMNTEAFF
NA,NA,TRBV30,TRBJ1-1,TGTGCCTGGAGGACTCCCACAGGGACGAACACTGAAGCTTTCTTT,CAWRTPTGTNTEAFF
NA,NA,TRBV2,TRBJ2-3,TGTGCCAGCAGAAACAGATTCACAGATACGCAGTATTTT,CASRNRFTDTQYF
TRBD2,NA,TRBV5-4,TRBJ2-7,TGTGCCAGCAGCTTGGACCTAGCGGGAACGTACGAGCAGTACTTC,CASSLDLAGTYEQYF
TRBD2,NA,TRBV19,TRBJ2-7,TGTGCCAGTAGTGGATCAGCGGGAGGTTTTTACGAGCAGTACTTC,CASSGSAGGFYEQYF
NA,NA,TRBV10-3,TRBJ2-5,TGTGCCATCAGTGAGTCGGGCAAATCGGGGTCCCAGTACTTC,CAISESGKSGSQYF
NA,NA,TRBV6-6,TRBJ1-1,TGTGCCAGCAGTTACTCGAGAGTTAACACTGAAGCTTTCTTT,CASSYSRVNTEAFF
NA,NA,TRBV6-5,TRBJ1-5,TGTGCCAGCAGTTACCTCAGGGGCCAGCCCCAGCATTTT,CASSYLRGQPQHF
TRBD1,NA,TRBV11-2,TRBJ2-6,TGTGCCAGCAGCCCGGGGACAGGCGCTGGGGCCAACGTCCTGACTTTC,CASSPGTGAGANVLTF
NA,NA,TRBV3-1/TRBV3-2,TRBJ1-2,TGTGCCAGCAGCCCTCATCCCAGGGTTCGAAACTATGGCTACACCTTC,CASSPHPRVRNYGYTF
NA,NA,TRBV6-5,TRBJ2-2,TGTGCCAGCACACAGGGAGAAGCGAACACCGGGGAGCTGTTTTTT,CASTQGEANTGELFF
TRBD2,NA,TRBV9,TRBJ2-5,TGTGCCAGCGCGGGAGGACTTCAAGAGACCCAGTACTTC,CASAGGLQETQYF
TRBD2,NA,TRBV25-1,TRBJ2-1,TGTGCCAGCTCACGACTAGCGGGAGCGAATGAGCAGTTCTTC,CASSRLAGANEQFF
NA,NA,TRBV5-6,TRBJ1-1,TGTGCCAGCAGCTTCGGACTGGACGAGAGGGCTGAAGCTTTCTTT,CASSFGLDERAEAFF
TRBD1,NA,TRBV13,TRBJ2-7,TGTGCCAGCAGCTTAGGGGGACAGACCTACGAGCAGTACTTC,CASSLGGQTYEQYF
NA,NA,TRBV2,TRBJ2-7,TGTGCCAGCAGTGGACTACGGACCTACGAGCAGTACTTC,CASSGLRTYEQYF
TRBD1,NA,TRBV6-5,TRBJ1-1,TGTGCCAACAACCCGACAGGGTGGTCGGGCACTGAAGCTTTCTTT,CANNPTGWSGTEAFF
TRBD1,NA,TRBV3-1/TRBV3-2,TRBJ1-2,TGTGCCAGCAGCCAACGGGACAGGGTTTGTACCTTC,CASSQRDRVCTF